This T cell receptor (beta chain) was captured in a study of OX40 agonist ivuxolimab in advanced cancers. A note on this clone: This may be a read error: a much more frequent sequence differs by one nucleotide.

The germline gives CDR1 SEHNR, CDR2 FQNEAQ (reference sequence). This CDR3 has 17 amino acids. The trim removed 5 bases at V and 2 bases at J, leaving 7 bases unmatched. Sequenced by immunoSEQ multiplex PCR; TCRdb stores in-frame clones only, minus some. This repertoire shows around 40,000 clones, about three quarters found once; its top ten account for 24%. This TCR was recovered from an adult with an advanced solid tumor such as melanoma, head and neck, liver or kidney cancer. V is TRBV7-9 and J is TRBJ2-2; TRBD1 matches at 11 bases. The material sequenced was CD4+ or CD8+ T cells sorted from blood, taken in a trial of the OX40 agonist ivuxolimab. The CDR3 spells CASSAGQGGTNTGELFF. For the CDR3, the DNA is TGTGCCAGCAGCGCGGGACAGGGGGGGACCAACACCGGGGAGCTGTTTTTT.